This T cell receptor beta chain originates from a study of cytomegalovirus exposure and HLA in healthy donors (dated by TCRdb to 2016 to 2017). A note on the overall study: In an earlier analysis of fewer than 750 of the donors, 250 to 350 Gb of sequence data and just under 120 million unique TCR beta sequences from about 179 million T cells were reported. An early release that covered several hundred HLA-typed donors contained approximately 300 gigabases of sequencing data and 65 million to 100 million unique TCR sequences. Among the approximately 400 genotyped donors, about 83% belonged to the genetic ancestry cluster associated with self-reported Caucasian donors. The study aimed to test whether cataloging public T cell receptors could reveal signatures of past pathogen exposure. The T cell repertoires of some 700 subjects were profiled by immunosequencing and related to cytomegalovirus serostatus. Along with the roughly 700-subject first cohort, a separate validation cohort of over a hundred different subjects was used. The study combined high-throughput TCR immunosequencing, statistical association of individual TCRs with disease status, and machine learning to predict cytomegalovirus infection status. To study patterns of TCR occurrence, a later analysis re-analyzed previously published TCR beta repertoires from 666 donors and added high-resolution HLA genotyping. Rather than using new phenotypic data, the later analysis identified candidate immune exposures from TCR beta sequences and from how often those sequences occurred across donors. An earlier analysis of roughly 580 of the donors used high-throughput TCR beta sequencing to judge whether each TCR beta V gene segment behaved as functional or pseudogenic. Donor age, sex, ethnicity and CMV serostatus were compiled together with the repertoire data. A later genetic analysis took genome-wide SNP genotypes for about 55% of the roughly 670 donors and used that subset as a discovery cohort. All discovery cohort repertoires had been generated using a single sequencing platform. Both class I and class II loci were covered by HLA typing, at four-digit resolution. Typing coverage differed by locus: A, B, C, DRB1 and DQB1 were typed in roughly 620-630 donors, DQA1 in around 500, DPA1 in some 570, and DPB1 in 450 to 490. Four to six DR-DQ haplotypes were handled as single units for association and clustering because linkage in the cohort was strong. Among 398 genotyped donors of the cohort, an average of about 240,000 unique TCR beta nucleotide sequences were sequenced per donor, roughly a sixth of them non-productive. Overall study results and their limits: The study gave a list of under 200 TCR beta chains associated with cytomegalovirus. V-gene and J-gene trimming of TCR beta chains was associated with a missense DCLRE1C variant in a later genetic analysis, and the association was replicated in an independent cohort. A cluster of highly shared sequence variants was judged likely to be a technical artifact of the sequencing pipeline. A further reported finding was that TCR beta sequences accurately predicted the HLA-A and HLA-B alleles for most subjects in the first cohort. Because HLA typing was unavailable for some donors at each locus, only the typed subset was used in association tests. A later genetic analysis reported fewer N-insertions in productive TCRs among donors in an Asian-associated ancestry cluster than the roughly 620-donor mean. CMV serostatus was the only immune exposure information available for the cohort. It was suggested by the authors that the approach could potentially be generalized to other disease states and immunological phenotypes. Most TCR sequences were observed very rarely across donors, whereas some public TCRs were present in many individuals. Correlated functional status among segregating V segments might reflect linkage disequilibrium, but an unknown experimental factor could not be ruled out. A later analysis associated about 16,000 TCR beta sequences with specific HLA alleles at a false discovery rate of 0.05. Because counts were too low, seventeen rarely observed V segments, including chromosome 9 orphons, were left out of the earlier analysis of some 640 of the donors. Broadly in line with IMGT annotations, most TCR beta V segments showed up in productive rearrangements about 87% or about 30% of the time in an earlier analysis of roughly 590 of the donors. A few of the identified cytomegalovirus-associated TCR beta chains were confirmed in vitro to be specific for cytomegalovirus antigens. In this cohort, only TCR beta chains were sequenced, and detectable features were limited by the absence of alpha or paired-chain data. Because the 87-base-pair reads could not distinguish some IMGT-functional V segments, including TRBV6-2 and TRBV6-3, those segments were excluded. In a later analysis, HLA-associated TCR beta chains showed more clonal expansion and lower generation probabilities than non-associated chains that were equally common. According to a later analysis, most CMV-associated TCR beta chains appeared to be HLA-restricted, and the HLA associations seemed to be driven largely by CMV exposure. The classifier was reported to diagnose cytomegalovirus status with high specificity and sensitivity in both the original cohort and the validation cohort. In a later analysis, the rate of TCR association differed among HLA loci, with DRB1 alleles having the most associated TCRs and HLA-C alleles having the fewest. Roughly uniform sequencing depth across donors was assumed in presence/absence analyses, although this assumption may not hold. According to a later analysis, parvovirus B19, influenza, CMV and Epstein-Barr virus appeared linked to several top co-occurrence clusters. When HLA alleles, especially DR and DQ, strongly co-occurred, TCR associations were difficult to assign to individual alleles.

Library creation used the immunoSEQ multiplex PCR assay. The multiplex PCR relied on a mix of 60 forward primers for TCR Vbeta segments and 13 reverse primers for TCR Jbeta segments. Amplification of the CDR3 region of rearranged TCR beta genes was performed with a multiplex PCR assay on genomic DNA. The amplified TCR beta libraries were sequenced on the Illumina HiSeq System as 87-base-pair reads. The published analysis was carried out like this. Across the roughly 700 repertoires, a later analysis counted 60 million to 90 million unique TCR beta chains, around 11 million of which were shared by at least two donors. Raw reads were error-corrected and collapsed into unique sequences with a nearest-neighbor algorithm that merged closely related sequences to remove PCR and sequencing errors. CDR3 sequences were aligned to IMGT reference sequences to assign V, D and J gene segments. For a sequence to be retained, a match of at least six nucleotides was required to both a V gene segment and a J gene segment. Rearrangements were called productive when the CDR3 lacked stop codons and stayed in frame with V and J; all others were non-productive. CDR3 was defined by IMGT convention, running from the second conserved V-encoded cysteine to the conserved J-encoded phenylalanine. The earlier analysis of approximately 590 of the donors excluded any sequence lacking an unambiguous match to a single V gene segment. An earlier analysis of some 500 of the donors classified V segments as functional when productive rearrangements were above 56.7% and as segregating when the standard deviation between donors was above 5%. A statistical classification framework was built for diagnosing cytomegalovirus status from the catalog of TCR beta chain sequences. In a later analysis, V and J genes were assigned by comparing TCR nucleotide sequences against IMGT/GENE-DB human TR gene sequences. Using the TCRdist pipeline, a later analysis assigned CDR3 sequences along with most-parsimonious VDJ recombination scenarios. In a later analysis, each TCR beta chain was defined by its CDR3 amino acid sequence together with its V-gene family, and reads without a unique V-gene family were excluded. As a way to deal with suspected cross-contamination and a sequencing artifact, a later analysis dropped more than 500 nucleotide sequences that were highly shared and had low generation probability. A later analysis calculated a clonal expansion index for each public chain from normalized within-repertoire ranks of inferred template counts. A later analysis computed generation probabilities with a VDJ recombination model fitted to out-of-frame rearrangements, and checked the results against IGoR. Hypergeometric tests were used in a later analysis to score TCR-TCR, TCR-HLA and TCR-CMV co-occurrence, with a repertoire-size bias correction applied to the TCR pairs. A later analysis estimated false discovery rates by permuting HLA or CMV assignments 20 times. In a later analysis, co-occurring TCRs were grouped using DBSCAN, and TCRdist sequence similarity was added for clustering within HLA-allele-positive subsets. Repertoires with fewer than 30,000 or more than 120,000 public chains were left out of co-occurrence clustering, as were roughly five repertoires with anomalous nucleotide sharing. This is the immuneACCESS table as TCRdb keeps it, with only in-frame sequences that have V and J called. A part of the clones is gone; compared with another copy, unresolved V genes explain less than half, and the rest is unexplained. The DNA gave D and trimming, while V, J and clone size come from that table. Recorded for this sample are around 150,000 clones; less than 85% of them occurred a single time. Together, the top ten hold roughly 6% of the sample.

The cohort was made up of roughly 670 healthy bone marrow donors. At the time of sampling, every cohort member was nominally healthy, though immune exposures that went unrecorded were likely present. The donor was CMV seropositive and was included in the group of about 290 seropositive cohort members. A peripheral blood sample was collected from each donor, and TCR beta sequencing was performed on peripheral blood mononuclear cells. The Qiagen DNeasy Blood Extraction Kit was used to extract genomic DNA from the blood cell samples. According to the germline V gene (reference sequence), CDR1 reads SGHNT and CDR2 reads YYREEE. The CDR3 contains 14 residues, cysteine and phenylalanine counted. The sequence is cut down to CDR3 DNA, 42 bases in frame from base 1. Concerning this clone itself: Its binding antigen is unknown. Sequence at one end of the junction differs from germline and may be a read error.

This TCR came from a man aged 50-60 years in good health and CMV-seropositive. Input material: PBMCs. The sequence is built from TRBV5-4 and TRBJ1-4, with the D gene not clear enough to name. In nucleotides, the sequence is TGTGCCAGCAGCTCATACGGAACTAAAGAAAAACTGTTTTTT. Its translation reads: CASSSYGTKEKLFF.